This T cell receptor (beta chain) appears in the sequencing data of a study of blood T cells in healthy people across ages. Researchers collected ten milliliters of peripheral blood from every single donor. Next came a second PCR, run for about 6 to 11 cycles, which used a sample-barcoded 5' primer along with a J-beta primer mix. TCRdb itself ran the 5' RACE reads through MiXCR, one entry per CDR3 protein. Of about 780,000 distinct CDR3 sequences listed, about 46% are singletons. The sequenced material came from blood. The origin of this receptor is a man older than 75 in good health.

CDR3 DNA: TGCAGTGCCTGGACAGGGTCCTACGAGCAGTACTTC. This translates into CSAWTGSYEQYF. The rearrangement joins TRBV20-1 to TRBJ2-7; 8 positions agree with TRBD1. J was trimmed by 1 base and V by 6 bases; bases with no gene match: 2. The germline V gene has CDR1 DFQATT and CDR2 SNEGSKA (reference sequence). There are 12 residues in the CDR3.